This T cell receptor beta chain was profiled in a study of blood T cell repertoires in COVID-19. Assay used: immunoSEQ multiplex PCR; TCRdb lists only in-frame clones, some missing. The sample lists about 74,000 clones; roughly 86% were seen once. There are a few counts of this clone. V was trimmed by 6 bases and J by 4 bases, leaving 10 bases between them. The CDR3 runs to 13 residues. The clonotype was recovered from a man between 65 and 80 years old with acute or convalescent COVID-19. Sequencing used peripheral blood. The chain combines TRBV12-3 or TRBV12-4 with TRBJ1-5, with D perhaps TRBD1 (6 bases). The CDR3 loop is CASRKTGNQPQHF. In DNA form, the CDR3 reads TGTGCCAGCAGAAAAACAGGGAATCAGCCCCAGCATTTT.